This T cell receptor (beta chain) was sequenced for a study of T-cell memory formation after mild COVID-19. Findings of the study overall: Contracting CD4+ clones sat mainly in CM and EM; CD8+ in EMRA. In second-wave clones peaking day 37, SARS-CoV-2 specificity remained unconfirmed.

The CDR3 has 14 residues. The V end was cut by 6 bases, the J end by 1 base, with 10 bases between. As concerns this clonotype: Antigen specificity is unknown.

The authors produced TCR alpha and TCR beta cDNA libraries with sample barcodes and UMIs by 5'RACE using constant-segment primers. TCRdb re-analysed the 5' RACE reads in MiXCR, keeping a single row per CDR3 protein. The sample lists some 150,000 distinct CDR3 sequences, about a fifth occurring once. This chain joins TRBV12-3 or TRBV12-4 and TRBJ1-3; perhaps TRBD1 as D (5 bases). This clonotype originated in an adult woman who had mild COVID-19 (a few samples of this study predate the infection). Cell type and time point are not known. Sequencing used PBMCs or a T cell subset sorted from them (not recorded which). CDR3 DNA: TGTGCCAGCAGCATCGGGGGGTCTGGAAACACCATATATTTT. This codes for CASSIGGSGNTIYF.